This TCR beta chain was captured by sequencing in a study of early T cells in non-severe SARS-CoV-2 infection. In the study overall: Sequencing used unsorted whole-blood bulk RNA, so chains lack pairing.

The CDR3 extends over 19 amino acids. The V and J ends lost 1 base and 2 bases respectively, with 23 bases between them. Germline values: CDR1 LGHNT, CDR2 FRNRAP. This clonotype has only a few counts. Its antigen is as yet unknown. Each cDNA molecule carried a unique molecular identifier. TCRdb called the 5' RACE reads again in MiXCR, with one record for every CDR3 protein. The sample contains around 37,000 distinct CDR3 sequences, approximately 9.2% of which appear only once. Findings of the study overall: Private and CD4 specificities were missed by VDJdb matching, which favored anti-spike CD8 responses.

Sequencing was done on a sample of whole blood. The sequence was collected from an adult who was a healthcare worker with PCR-confirmed SARS-CoV-2 infection or an uninfected control (not recorded which). The rearrangement links TRBV12-5 to TRBJ1-1; the D is unclear. CDR3 amino acids: CASGLASPRSLSDNTEAFF. The CDR3 bases are TGTGCTAGTGGTTTGGCCTCACCCCGGTCATTGAGTGATAACACTGAAGCTTTCTTT.